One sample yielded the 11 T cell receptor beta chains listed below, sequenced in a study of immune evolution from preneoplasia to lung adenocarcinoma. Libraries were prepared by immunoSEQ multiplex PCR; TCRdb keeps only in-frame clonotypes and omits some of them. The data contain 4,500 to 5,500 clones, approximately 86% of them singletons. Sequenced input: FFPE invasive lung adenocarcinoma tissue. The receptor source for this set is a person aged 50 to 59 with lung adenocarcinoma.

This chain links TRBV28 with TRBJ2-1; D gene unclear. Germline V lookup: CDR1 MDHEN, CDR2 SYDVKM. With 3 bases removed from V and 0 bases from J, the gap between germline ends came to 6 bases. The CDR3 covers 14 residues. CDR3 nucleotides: TGTGCCAGCAGTTTCATGGACTCCTACAATGAGCAGTTCTTC. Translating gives CASSFMDSYNEQFF. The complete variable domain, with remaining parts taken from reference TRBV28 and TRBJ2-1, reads DVKVTQSSRYLVKRTGEKVFLECVQDMDHENMFWYRQDPGLGLRLIYFSYDVKMKEKGDIPEGYSVSREKKERFSLILESASTNQTSMYLCASSFMDSYNEQFFGPGTRLTVL.

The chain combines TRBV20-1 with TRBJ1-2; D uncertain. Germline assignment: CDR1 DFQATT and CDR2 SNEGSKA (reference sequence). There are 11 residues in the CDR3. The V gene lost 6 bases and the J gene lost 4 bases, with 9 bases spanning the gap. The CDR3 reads CSARRSYGYTF. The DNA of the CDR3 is TGCAGTGCCCGCAGGAGCTATGGCTACACCTTC.

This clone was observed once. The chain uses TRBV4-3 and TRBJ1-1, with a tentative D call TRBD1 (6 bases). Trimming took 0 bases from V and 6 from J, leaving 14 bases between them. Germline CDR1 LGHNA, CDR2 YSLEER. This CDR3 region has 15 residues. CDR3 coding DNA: TGCGCCAGCAGCCAAGATAGCCAGGGGATCGCTGAAGCTTTCTTT. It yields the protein CASSQDSQGIAEAFF.

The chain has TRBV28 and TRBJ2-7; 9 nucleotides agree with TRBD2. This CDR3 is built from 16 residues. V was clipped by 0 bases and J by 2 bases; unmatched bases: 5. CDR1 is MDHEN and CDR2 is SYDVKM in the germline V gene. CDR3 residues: CASSLWASGVTYEQYF. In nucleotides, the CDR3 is TGTGCCAGCAGTTTATGGGCTAGCGGGGTTACCTACGAGCAGTACTTC.

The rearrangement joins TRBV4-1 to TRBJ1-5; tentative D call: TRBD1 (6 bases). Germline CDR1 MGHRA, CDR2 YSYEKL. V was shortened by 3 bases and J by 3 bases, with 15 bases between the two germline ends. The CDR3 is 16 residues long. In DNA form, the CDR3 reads TGCGCCAGCAGCCAGGTAATCGGGACACCCAATCAGCCCCAGCATTTT. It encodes CASSQVIGTPNQPQHF.

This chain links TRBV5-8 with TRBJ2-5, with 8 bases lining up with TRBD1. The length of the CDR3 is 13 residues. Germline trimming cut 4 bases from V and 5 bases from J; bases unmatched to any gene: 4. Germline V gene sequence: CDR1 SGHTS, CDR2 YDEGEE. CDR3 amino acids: CASSVTGGETQYF. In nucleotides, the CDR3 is TGTGCCAGCAGCGTCACAGGGGGGGAGACCCAGTACTTC. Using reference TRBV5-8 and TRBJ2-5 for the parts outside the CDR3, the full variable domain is EAGVTQSPTHLIKTRGQQATLRCSPISGHTSVYWYQQALGLGLQFLLWYDEGEERNRGNFPPRFSGRQFPNYSSELNVNALELEDSALYLCASSVTGGETQYFGPGTRLLVL.

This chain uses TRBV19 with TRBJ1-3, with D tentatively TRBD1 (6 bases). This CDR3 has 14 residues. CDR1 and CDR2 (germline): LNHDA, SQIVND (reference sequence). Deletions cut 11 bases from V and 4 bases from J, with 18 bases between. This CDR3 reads CASIGGRVGNTIYF. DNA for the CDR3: TGTGCCTCAATCGGGGGCAGGGTCGGAAACACCATATATTTT. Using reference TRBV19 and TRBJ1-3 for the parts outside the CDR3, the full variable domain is DGGITQSPKYLFRKEGQNVTLSCEQNLNHDAMYWYRQDPGQGLRLIYYSQIVNDFQKGDIAEGYSVSREKKESFPLTVTSAQKNPTAFYLCASIGGRVGNTIYFGEGSWLTVV.

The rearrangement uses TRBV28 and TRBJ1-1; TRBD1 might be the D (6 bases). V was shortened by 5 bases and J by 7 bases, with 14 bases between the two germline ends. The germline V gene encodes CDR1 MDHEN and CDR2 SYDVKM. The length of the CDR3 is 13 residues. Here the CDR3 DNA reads TGTGCCAGCAGTCAAAGGTGGGACATTGAAGCTTTCTTT. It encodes CASSQRWDIEAFF.

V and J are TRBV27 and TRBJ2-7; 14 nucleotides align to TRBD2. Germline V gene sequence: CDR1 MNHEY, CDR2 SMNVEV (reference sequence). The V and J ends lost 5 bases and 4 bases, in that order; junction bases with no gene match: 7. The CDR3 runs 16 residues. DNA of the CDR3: TGTGCCAGCAGTCTTACGCGGACTAGCGGGAGGTACGAGCAGTACTTC. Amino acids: CASSLTRTSGRYEQYF.

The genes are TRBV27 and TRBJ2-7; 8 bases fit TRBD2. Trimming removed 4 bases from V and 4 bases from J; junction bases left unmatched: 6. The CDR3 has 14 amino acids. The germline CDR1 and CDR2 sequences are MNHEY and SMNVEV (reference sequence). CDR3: CASSSKLAAYEQYF. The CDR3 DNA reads TGTGCCAGCAGTTCTAAACTAGCGGCATACGAGCAGTACTTC.

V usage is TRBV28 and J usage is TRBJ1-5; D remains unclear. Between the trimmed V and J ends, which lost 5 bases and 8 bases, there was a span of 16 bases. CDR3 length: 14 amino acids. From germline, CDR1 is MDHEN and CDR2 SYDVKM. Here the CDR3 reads CASSPESLGKPQHF. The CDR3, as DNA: TGTGCCAGCAGTCCCGAATCTTTGGGGAAGCCCCAGCATTTT.